This is a list of T cell receptor beta chains from one sample in a study of a mutant IDH1 vaccine in newly diagnosed glioma. Only in-frame clones appear in the TCRdb table, and some are missing; sequencing was by immunoSEQ multiplex PCR. The table includes under 55,000 clones, more than 85% detected once. The antigens for these receptors are not known. The material was PBMCs, obtained from a glioma patient whose treatment included an IDH1 peptide vaccine. These receptors all stem from a man aged 50 to 60 with glioma. Both conserved end residues are trimmed from each CDR3.

v_call	cdr3_length	cdr3_aa
TRBV2	13	ASSPDRGRTGELF
TRBV4-1	13	ASSQGGQGAYEQY
TRBV30	10	AWNSGANVLT
TRBV18	11	ASSSGQKETQY
TRBV23-1	11	ASSHSPGETQY
TRBV7-9	14	ASSLRGRDNTGELF
TRBV7-2	12	ASSLEGGNYGYT
TRBV7-9	10	ASSLGLTEAF
TRBV9	12	ASSVVERDSQQY
TRBV6-1	12	ASNAGYIYNEQF
TRBV6-4	11	ASSDRDTGELF
TRBV7-6	14	ASSPYPDRGRDTQY
TRBV5-4	14	ASSLGRASNTGELF
TRBV21-1	18	ASGQVGQGAITSMNTEAF
TRBV6-5	11	ASSLETGGDYT
TRBV4-2	11	ASSYVLNTEAF
TRBV11-2	13	ASSPLGGRVYEQY
TRBV25-1	13	ASSSQTGRNTEAF
TRBV19	13	ASARQSGTNYGYT
TRBV6-1	16	ASSEGVAGGTIYNEQF
TRBV2	11	ATKREGTGEQY
TRBV6-6	9	ASTRETAIY
TRBV10-1	12	ASSEGAAQETQY
TRBV6-6	13	ASSYSSGSYNEQF
TRBV9	14	ASSVTPSVGNTEAF
TRBV20-1	9	SAGTSGELF
TRBV5-1	13	ASSLVSSSYNEQF
TRBV7-9	13	ASSLELGINYGYT
TRBV4-3	13	ASSPRGGSSYEQY
TRBV29-1	9	SGDSLDGYT
TRBV9	13	ASSGGDSPSYEQY
TRBV7-7	12	ASSYNRGSETQY
TRBV21-1	17	ASSKDLRPSATTCAEQY
TRBV5-6	17	ASGVVTGQGPSLYNEQF
TRBV7-2	14	ASSSRLAGRTDTQY
TRBV7-2	13	ASSPRGGAFYEQY
TRBV5-1	14	ASNAHGTRSTDTQY
TRBV10-3	11	AISESMAYEQY
TRBV7-2	11	ASSPHQGTEAF
TRBV29-1	13	SVEREGQATDTQY
TRBV7-2	14	ASSTAGARLLNTQY
TRBV15	15	ATSRDLRLEIAYGYT
TRBV19	13	ASSTGTTGHDEQY
TRBV28	13	ASRGWRGQGFEQY
TRBV5-1	10	ASSPNRVEQF
TRBV9	14	ASSVAPIEGGDTQY
TRBV10-3	15	AISDFRQTTSTDTQY
TRBV5-8	13	ASSLGTGRFTEAF